This entry lists 32 T cell receptor beta chains sequenced from one sample in a study of early T cells in non-severe SARS-CoV-2 infection. One entry per CDR3 protein results from TCRdb running MiXCR on the 5' RACE reads. Of some 100,000 distinct CDR3 sequences listed, roughly 14% are singletons. The specimen was whole blood. Receptors were obtained from an adult who was a healthcare worker with PCR-confirmed SARS-CoV-2 infection or an uninfected control (not recorded which).

In its sample, this clonotype was seen a few times. The chain joins TRBV27 to TRBJ2-2; D could derive from TRBD1 or TRBD2 (7 bases each). Trimming removed 3 bases at V and 7 bases at J, with 15 bases between. This CDR3 has 15 residues. Germline assignment: CDR1 MNHEY and CDR2 SMNVEV (reference sequence). The CDR3 loop reads CASSFVSRGGGELFF. The CDR3 DNA sequence: TGTGCCAGCAGTTTTGTGAGCAGGGGGGGCGGGGAGCTGTTTTTT.

In its sample, this clonotype was seen a few times. The rearrangement links TRBV29-1 to TRBJ2-7; 8 nucleotides line up with TRBD1. The trim removed 6 bases at V and 5 bases at J, leaving 9 bases unmatched. CDR3 length: 13 amino acids. From germline, CDR1 is SQVTM and CDR2 ANQGSEA. The CDR3 is CSVTPGQGHEQYV. DNA for the CDR3: TGCAGCGTCACCCCAGGACAGGGCCACGAGCAGTACGTC.

This chain uses TRBV7-3 with TRBJ2-1; TRBD1 matches at 8 bases. V lost 0 bases and J lost 6; bases outside the gene matches: 7. Germline V gives CDR1 SGHTA, CDR2 FQGTGA. The CDR3 is made up of 16 amino acids. CDR3 bases: TGTGCCAGCAGCTTAACCCGGACAGGGCGGGGCAATGAGCAGTTCTTC. This encodes CASSLTRTGRGNEQFF.

This clonotype was observed a handful of times. The CDR3 nucleotides read TGTGCCAGCAGTAACGACCCCAGGGACAGGGGGCAAGAGACCCAGTACTTC. Encoded protein: CASSNDPRDRGQETQYF. The rearrangement uses TRBV28 and TRBJ2-5, with 11 bases aligning to TRBD1. This CDR3 is 17 amino acids long. The germline V gene encodes CDR1 MDHEN and CDR2 SYDVKM. The V segment lost 5 bases and the J segment 2 bases; nucleotides outside the gene matches: 10.

This clonotype was observed at least ten times. V and J are TRBV20-1 and TRBJ2-7; 8 positions agree with TRBD1. The CDR3 sequence is 15 residues long. Germline CDR1 is DFQATT and CDR2 is SNEGSKA (reference sequence). With 4 bases clipped from V and 0 bases from J, the junction kept 8 bases outside the gene matches. DNA for the CDR3: TGCAGTGCTATACCCCAGACAGGGGCCTCCTACGAGCAGTACGTC. Its protein is CSAIPQTGASYEQYV.

This clonotype showed up just a few times. This rearrangement joins TRBV12-5 to TRBJ2-3; D is possibly TRBD1 (5 bases). The CDR3 spans 12 residues. Looked up from germline, CDR1 is LGHNT and CDR2 is FRNRAP. Trimming cost V 1 base and J 9 bases, with 8 bases left between them. The CDR3 loop is CASGLEGHTQYF. Here the CDR3 DNA reads TGTGCTAGTGGTTTGGAAGGACACACGCAGTATTTT.

This clonotype has ten or more counts. The chain employs TRBV30 and TRBJ2-7; weak D call: TRBD2 (6 bases). CDR1 is GTSNPN, CDR2 SVGIG, per germline (reference sequence). V was cut by 7 bases and J by 0 bases, with 16 bases left in between. The CDR3 is 14 amino acids. CDR3 protein: CALPGGPSSYEQYV. The CDR3 nucleotides are TGTGCCTTACCCGGGGGACCGAGCTCCTACGAGCAGTACGTC.

The chain recombines TRBV12-3 or TRBV12-4 with TRBJ2-5; 9 nucleotides align to TRBD1. Trimming at V came to 8 bases and at J to 5 bases, leaving 3 bases not matched to a gene. The CDR3 totals 12 residues. The CDR3 region is CASSTGGETQYF. For the CDR3, the DNA is TGTGCCAGCTCGACAGGGGGGGAGACCCAGTACTTC.

This rearrangement joins TRBV7-6 to TRBJ2-5, with 7 bases matching TRBD1. The CDR3 extends over 16 amino acids. Germline assignment: CDR1 SGHVS and CDR2 FNYEAQ. Trimming took 1 base from V and 2 from J; bases not matched to a gene: 7. This CDR3 reads CASSLGVRGRQETQYF. In nucleotides, the CDR3 is TGTGCCAGCAGCTTAGGTGTAAGGGGGCGACAAGAGACCCAGTACTTC.

The chain has TRBV10-2 and TRBJ2-5, with D perhaps matching TRBD1 (5 bases). The germline gives CDR1 WSHSY, CDR2 SAAADI. V was pared by 2 bases and J by 4 bases, with 8 bases between. The CDR3 runs 13 residues. The CDR3: CASSETGGETQYF. In DNA, the CDR3 is TGCGCCAGCAGTGAGACAGGTGGAGAGACCCAGTACTTC.

Many counts were recorded for this clonotype. The chain joins TRBV7-2 to TRBJ2-5, with D unresolved. The CDR3 is 13 amino acids. V lost 7 bases and J 4 bases, leaving 13 bases between the germline ends. Germline CDR1 SGHTA, CDR2 FQGNSA. CDR3 amino acids: CASTRREGETQYF. The CDR3 DNA follows: TGTGCCAGCACCCGTAGGGAAGGAGAGACCCAGTACTTC.

This clonotype occurred a few times. The V call is TRBV19, the J call TRBJ2-2; D call uncertain. This CDR3 is 13 amino acids long. With 4 bases removed from V and 1 base from J, the gap between germline ends came to 4 bases. Germline CDR1 and CDR2: LNHDA and SQIVND (reference sequence). The CDR3 nucleotides read TGTGCCAGTAGTAGGTTGAACACCGGGGAGCTGTTTTTT. Translation gives CASSRLNTGELFF. The entire variable domain, with the rest obtained from reference TRBV19 and TRBJ2-2, is as follows: DGGITQSPKYLFRKEGQNVTLSCEQNLNHDAMYWYRQDPGQGLRLIYYSQIVNDFQKGDIAEGYSVSREKKESFPLTVTSAQKNPTAFYLCASSRLNTGELFFGEGSRLTVL.

The chain couples TRBV10-2 to TRBJ2-7, with a weak D call TRBD1 (6 bases). CDR3 size: 13 residues. Looked up from germline, CDR1 is WSHSY and CDR2 is SAAADI. The V and J ends lost 7 bases and 7 bases respectively, with 17 bases between them. CDR3 in DNA: TGCGCCAGCACCGAGGGGGTTGTAAGTGAGCAGTACGTC. It yields the protein CASTEGVVSEQYV.

This clonotype was seen more than once but under ten times. The CDR3 loop reads CASSAPPDRVSDTQYF. The CDR3, as DNA: TGTGCCAGCAGCGCCCCCCCGGACAGGGTATCAGATACGCAGTATTTT. The chain has TRBV6-1 and TRBJ2-3, with 8 bases fitting TRBD1. After removal of 6 bases from V and 4 bases from J, the junction contained 12 bases not matched to a gene. From germline, CDR1 is MNHNS and CDR2 SASEGT. The CDR3 has 16 residues.

The chain is built from TRBV28 and TRBJ2-7; a weak D match, TRBD2 (6 bases). CDR1 and CDR2 from the germline V gene are MDHEN and SYDVKM. The germline V and J ends were trimmed by 6 bases and 6 bases, with 15 bases remaining between them. This CDR3 comprises 13 residues. The CDR3 DNA reads as TGTGCCAGCAGCACCGGGAGCGGTTCCGAGCAGTACGTC. It codes for CASSTGSGSEQYV.

There are a few counts of this clonotype. V gene TRBV19 combines with J gene TRBJ2-3; 12 bases align to TRBD2. Losses at the gene ends were 5 bases for V and 3 bases for J; bases not matched to a gene: 9. Germline CDR1 is LNHDA and CDR2 is SQIVND (reference sequence). The CDR3 has 17 residues. Here the CDR3 reads CASSARLAGAQTDTQYF. The CDR3 DNA sequence: TGTGCCAGTAGTGCCCGACTAGCGGGGGCCCAAACAGATACGCAGTATTTT. The variable domain in full, with the rest retrieved from reference TRBV19 and TRBJ2-3, is DGGITQSPKYLFRKEGQNVTLSCEQNLNHDAMYWYRQDPGQGLRLIYYSQIVNDFQKGDIAEGYSVSREKKESFPLTVTSAQKNPTAFYLCASSARLAGAQTDTQYFGPGTRLTVL.

A remark on this clonotype: A single base separates this from a much larger clone, so it may be a read error. The rearrangement uses TRBV19 and TRBJ1-2; 7 bases map to TRBD1. Looked up from germline, CDR1 is LNHDA and CDR2 is SQIVND (reference sequence). This CDR3 comprises 14 residues. Trimming removed 7 bases from V and 4 bases from J; junction bases left unmatched: 9. CDR3 in DNA: TGTGCCAGTACCCGGTCAGGGGGTGGCTATGGCTACACCTTC. It codes for CASTRSGGGYGYTF.

Many counts were recorded for this clonotype. V and J are TRBV4-1 and TRBJ2-2, with 7 positions matching TRBD2. The CDR3 is made up of 14 amino acids. J lost 7 bases, V lost 5 bases, and 7 bases had no gene match. Germline CDR1 MGHRA, CDR2 YSYEKL. CDR3 loop: CASSYQRGSGELFF. As DNA, the CDR3 is TGCGCCAGCAGCTACCAGCGGGGTAGCGGGGAGCTGTTTTTT.

J is TRBJ2-7 and V is TRBV18; 9 bases map to TRBD1. The CDR3 sequence is 13 residues long. With V trimmed by 4 bases and J by 7 bases, 5 bases remained unmatched. Germline assignment: CDR1 KGHSH and CDR2 LQKENI. CDR3 DNA: TGTGCCAGCTCACAAGACAGGGGGTCTGAGCAGTACGTC. This gives the protein CASSQDRGSEQYV.

This clonotype was seen ten or more times. CDR3 nucleotide sequence: TGTGCCAGCAGCTTAGGTCGGGCCTATGGCTACACCTTC. The encoded protein is CASSLGRAYGYTF. This chain links TRBV13 with TRBJ1-2; D uncertain. The V end was cut by 0 bases, the J end by 4 bases, with 6 bases between. The CDR3 has 13 residues. Germline V lookup: CDR1 PRHDT, CDR2 FYEKMQ (reference sequence).

This clonotype has more than one count but fewer than ten. The V gene is TRBV19, the J gene TRBJ2-7; D gene unclear. V was clipped by 11 bases and J by 3 bases, with 11 bases between them. Looked up from germline, CDR1 is LNHDA and CDR2 is SQIVND (reference sequence). The length of the CDR3 is 11 residues. CDR3 sequence reads: CAPGPNYEQYV. The CDR3 bases are TGTGCCCCCGGCCCCAACTACGAGCAGTACGTC.

The CDR3 DNA follows: TGCGCCAGCAGCTTGACTAGCGGGGGGGCCTCCTACAATGAGCAGTTCTTC. This translates into CASSLTSGGASYNEQFF. The V gene is TRBV5-1, the J gene TRBJ2-1, with 13 bases aligning to TRBD2. The CDR3 consists of 17 residues. The germline V gene has CDR1 SGHRS and CDR2 YFSETQ. Trimming removed 1 base from V and 0 bases from J; junction bases left unmatched: 1.

This clonotype was recorded at least ten times. V usage is TRBV12-3 or TRBV12-4 and J usage is TRBJ2-5; D gene uncertain. Trimming shortened V by 4 bases and J by 7 bases, and 10 bases separated the two germline ends. CDR3 size: 12 residues. CDR3 in amino acids: CASSSQRATQYF. CDR3 nucleotides: TGTGCCAGCAGTTCCCAGCGCGCGACCCAGTACTTC.

The V gene is TRBV13, the J gene TRBJ2-2; tentative D call: TRBD2 (6 bases). The CDR3 has 19 amino acids. V lost 5 bases and J lost 1, with 23 bases in between. CDR1 is PRHDT and CDR2 is FYEKMQ in the germline V gene (reference sequence). The CDR3 protein is CASSPSAADVSGNTGELFF. CDR3 DNA: TGTGCCAGCAGCCCATCCGCGGCCGACGTTAGCGGGAACACCGGGGAGCTGTTTTTT. Combining the CDR3 with reference TRBV13 and TRBJ2-2 gives the whole variable domain AAGVIQSPRHLIKEKRETATLKCYPIPRHDTVYWYQQGPGQDPQFLISFYEKMQSDKGSIPDRFSAQQFSDYHSELNMSSLELGDSALYFCASSPSAADVSGNTGELFFGEGSRLTVL.

A few counts support this clonotype. J is TRBJ2-7 and V is TRBV18, with D tentatively TRBD1 (6 bases). The CDR3 is 12 amino acids. V gave up 2 bases and J gave up 5 bases, with 7 bases separating them. Germline V gene data show CDR1 as KGHSH and CDR2 as LQKENI. CDR3 DNA: TGTGCCAGCTCACCAAACAGGGACGAGCAGTACGTC. Its translation: CASSPNRDEQYV.

V gene TRBV20-1 combines with J gene TRBJ2-5; maybe TRBD2 (5 bases). Germline loops: CDR1 DFQATT, CDR2 SNEGSKA (reference sequence). CDR3 length: 16 amino acids. V lost 3 bases and J lost 4, with 21 bases in between. CDR3 bases: TGCAGTGCTAGCCCCCTGACTATAAGTCCGTTAGAGACCCAGTACTTC. Encoded protein: CSASPLTISPLETQYF.

The rearrangement joins TRBV28 to TRBJ2-5; TRBD1 agrees at 7 bases. Germline V lookup: CDR1 MDHEN, CDR2 SYDVKM. This CDR3 is 16 amino acids long. The ends lost 6 bases at V and 2 bases at J; junction bases unmatched: 12. Written as DNA, the CDR3 is TGTGCCAGCAGCCCACTATTTTCAGGGGGTCAAGAGACCCAGTACTTC. It encodes CASSPLFSGGQETQYF.

This clonotype was counted a few times. The V call is TRBV7-9, the J call TRBJ1-5; D gene unclear. With 6 bases removed from V and 9 bases from J, the gap between germline ends came to 12 bases. In germline, CDR1 is SEHNR, CDR2 FQNEAQ (reference sequence). The CDR3 spans 12 residues. CDR3 nucleotides: TGTGCCAGCAGTTATTCGGAGCGGCCCCAGCATTTT. This translates into CASSYSERPQHF.

This sequence joins TRBV29-1 and TRBJ1-1; TRBD1 matches 8 bases. Germline assignment: CDR1 SQVTM and CDR2 ANQGSEA. Trimming removed 7 bases from V and 2 bases from J; junction bases left unmatched: 6. The CDR3 has 13 amino acids. The CDR3 nucleotides read TGCAGCGGGGCACAGGGGGAAAACACTGAAGCTTTCTTT. It codes for CSGAQGENTEAFF.

The table lists this clonotype with a few counts. The chain recombines TRBV30 with TRBJ2-1; D gene ambiguous. This CDR3 is built from 13 residues. Germline loops: CDR1 GTSNPN, CDR2 SVGIG (reference sequence). Trimming stripped 2 bases from V and 0 bases from J, with 5 bases between. CDR3 coding DNA: TGTGCCTGGAGTCCCGGCTCCTACAATGAGCAGTTCTTC. It is translated as CAWSPGSYNEQFF.

The chain has TRBV3-1 and TRBJ1-1; D ambiguous. V dropped 4 bases and J dropped 1 base, with 10 bases sitting between them. This CDR3 contains 14 residues. From germline, CDR1 is LGHDT and CDR2 YNNKEL (reference sequence). The chain's CDR3 is CASSPLSRNTEAFF. The CDR3 nucleotides are TGTGCCAGCAGCCCCCTTTCCCGGAACACTGAAGCTTTCTTT.

The chain couples TRBV10-3 to TRBJ1-4, with no clear D. Trimming took off 8 bases at V and 0 bases at J, with 7 bases between the two ends. Germline assignment: CDR1 ENHRY and CDR2 SYGVKD. This CDR3 spans 13 amino acids. The CDR3 nucleotides are TGTGCCATCGCACGGGCAACTAATGAAAAACTGTTTTTT. Residues: CAIARATNEKLFF.